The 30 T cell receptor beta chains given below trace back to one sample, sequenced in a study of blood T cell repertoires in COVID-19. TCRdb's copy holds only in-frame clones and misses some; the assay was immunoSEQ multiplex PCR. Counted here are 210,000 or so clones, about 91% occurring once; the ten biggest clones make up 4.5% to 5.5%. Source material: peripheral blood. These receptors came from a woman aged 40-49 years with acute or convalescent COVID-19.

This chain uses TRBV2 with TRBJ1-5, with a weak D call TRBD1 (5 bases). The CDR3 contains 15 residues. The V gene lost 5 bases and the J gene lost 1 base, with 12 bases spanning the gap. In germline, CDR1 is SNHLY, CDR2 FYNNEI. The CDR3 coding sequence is TGTGCCAGCAGTCGGGACGGGGGAAGCAATCAGCCCCAGCATTTT. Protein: CASSRDGGSNQPQHF.

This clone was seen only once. Here the CDR3 reads CASSLAGGLQAFF. The CDR3 DNA reads as TGCGCCAGCAGCTTGGCGGGGGGGTTGCAAGCTTTCTTT. The chain links TRBV5-1 to TRBJ1-1; D perhaps matches TRBD1 (5 bases). This CDR3 contains 13 residues. The V gene lost 0 bases and the J gene lost 9 bases, with 12 bases spanning the gap. Germline V gene data show CDR1 as SGHRS and CDR2 as YFSETQ. Based on the CDR3 plus reference TRBV5-1 and TRBJ1-1, the full variable domain is KAGVTQTPRYLIKTRGQQVTLSCSPISGHRSVSWYQQTPGQGLQFLFEYFSETQRNKGNFPGRFSGRQFSNSRSEMNVSTLELGDSALYLCASSLAGGLQAFFGQGTRLTVV.

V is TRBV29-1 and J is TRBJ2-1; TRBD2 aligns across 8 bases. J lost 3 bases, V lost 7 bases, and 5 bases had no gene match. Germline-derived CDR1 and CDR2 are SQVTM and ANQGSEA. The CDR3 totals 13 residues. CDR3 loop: CSDIAGHYNEQFF. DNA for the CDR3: TGCAGCGATATAGCGGGGCACTACAATGAGCAGTTCTTC.

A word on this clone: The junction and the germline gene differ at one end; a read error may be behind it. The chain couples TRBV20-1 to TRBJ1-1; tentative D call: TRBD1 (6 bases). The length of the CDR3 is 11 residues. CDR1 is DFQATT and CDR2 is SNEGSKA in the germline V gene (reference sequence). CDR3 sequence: CRATGHTEAFF. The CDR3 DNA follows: TGCAGGGCTACAGGGCACACTGAAGCTTTCTTT.

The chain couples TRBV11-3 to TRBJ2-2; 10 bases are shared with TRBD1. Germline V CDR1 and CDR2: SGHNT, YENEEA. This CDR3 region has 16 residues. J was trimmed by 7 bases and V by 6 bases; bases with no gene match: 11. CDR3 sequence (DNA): TGTGCCAGCAGTCGTCAGACAGGGGGCGCGGGCGGGGAGCTGTTTTTT. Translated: CASSRQTGGAGGELFF.

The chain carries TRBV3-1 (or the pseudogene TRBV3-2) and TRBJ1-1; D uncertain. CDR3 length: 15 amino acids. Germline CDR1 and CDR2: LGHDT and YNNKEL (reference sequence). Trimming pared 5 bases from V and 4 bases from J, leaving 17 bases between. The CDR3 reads CASSSQASSGTEAFF. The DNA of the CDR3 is TGTGCCAGCAGCAGCCAAGCGAGCTCGGGCACTGAAGCTTTCTTT.

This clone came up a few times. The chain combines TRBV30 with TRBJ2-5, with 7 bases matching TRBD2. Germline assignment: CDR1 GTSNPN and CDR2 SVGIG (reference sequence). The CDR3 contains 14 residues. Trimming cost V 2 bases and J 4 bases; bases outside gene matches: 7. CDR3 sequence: CAWSIRAGRETQYF. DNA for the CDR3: TGTGCCTGGAGTATCCGAGCGGGGAGAGAGACCCAGTACTTC.

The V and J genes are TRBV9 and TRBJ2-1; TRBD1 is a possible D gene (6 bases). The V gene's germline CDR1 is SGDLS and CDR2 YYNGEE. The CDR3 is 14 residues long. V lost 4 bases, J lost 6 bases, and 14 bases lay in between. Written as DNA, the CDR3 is TGTGCCAGCAGCCCCCGACAGGCTCCCAATGAGCAGTTCTTC. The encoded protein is CASSPRQAPNEQFF.

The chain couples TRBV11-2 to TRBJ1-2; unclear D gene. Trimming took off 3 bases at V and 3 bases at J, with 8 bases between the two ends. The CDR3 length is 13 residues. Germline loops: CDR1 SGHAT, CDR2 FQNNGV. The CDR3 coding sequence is TGTGCCAGCAGCTTCGGTCAAGACTATGGCTACACCTTC. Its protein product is CASSFGQDYGYTF. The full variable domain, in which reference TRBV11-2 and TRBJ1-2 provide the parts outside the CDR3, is EAGVAQSPRYKIIEKRQSVAFWCNPISGHATLYWYQQILGQGPKLLIQFQNNGVVDDSQLPKDRFSAERLKGVDSTLKIQPAKLEDSAVYLCASSFGQDYGYTFGSGTRLTVV.

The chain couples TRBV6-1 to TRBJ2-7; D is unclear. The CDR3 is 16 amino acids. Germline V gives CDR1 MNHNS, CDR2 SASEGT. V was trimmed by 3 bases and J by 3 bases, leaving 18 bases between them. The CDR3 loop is CASSDPPELLCYEQYV. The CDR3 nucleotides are TGTGCCAGCAGTGATCCCCCCGAGTTACTGTGCTACGAGCAGTACGTC.

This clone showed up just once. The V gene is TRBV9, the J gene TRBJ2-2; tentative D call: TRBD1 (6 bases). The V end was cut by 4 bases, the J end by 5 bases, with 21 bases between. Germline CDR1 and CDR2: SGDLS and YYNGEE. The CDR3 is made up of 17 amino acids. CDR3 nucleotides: TGTGCCAGCAGCCCCTCCGGCGCAGGGGCGTTTACCGGGGAGCTGTTTTTT. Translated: CASSPSGAGAFTGELFF.

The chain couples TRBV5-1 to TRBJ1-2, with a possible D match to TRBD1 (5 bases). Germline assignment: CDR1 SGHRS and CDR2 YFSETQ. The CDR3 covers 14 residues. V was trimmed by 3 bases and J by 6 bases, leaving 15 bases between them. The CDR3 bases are TGCGCCAGCAGCTACGTAGGGGTGACGGATGGCTACACCTTC. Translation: CASSYVGVTDGYTF.

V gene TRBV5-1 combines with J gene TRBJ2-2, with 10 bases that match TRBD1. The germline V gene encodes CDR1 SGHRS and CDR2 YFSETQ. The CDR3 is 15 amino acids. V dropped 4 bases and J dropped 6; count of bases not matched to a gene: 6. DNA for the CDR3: TGCGCCAGCAGCGAAAGAGGGACAGGGGCCGGGGAGCTGTTTTTT. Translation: CASSERGTGAGELFF.

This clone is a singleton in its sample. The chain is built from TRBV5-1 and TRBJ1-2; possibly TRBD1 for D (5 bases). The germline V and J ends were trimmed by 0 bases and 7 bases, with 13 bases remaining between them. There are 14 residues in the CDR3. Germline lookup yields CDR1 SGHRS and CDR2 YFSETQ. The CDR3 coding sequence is TGCGCCAGCAGCTTGGCCCCTTCGGGGGGTGGCTACACCTTC. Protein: CASSLAPSGGGYTF.

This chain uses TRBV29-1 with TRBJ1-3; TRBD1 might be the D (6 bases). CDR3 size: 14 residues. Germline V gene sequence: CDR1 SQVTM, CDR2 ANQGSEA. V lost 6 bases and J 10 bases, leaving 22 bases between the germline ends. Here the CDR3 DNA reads TGCAGCGTGACCGGGGTTGTAGGGGGTACGACCATATATTTT. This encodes CSVTGVVGGTTIYF. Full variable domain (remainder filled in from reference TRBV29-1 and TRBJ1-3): SAVISQKPSRDICQRGTSLTIQCQVDSQVTMMFWYRQQPGQSLTLIATANQGSEATYESGFVIDKFPISRPNLTFSTLTVSNMSPEDSSIYLCSVTGVVGGTTIYFGEGSWLTVV.

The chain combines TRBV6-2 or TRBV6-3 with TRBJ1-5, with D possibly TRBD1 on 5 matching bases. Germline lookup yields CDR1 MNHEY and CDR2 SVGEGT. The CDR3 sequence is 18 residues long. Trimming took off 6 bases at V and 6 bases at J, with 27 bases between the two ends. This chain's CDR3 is CASSRSGAGRELTQPQHF. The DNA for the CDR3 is TGTGCCAGCAGCCGATCCGGAGCAGGGAGGGAATTGACTCAGCCCCAGCATTTT.

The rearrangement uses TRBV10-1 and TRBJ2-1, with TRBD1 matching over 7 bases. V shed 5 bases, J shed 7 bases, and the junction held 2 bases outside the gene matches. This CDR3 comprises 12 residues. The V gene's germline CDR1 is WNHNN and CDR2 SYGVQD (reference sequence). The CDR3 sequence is CASSSRGNEQFF. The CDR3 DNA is TGCGCCAGCAGTTCCAGGGGGAATGAGCAGTTCTTC.

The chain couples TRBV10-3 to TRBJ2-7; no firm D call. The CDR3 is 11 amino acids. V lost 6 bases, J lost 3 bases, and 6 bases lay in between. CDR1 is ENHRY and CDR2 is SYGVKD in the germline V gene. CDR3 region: CAIRGDYEQYV. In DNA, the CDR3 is TGTGCCATCAGGGGCGACTACGAGCAGTACGTC.

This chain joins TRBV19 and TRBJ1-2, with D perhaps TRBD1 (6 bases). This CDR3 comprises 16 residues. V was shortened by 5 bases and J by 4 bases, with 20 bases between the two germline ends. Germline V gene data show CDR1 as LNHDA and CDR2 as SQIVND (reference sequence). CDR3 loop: CASSLPQGLGGYGYTF. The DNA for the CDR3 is TGTGCCAGTAGTCTACCCCAGGGGTTAGGAGGCTATGGCTACACCTTC.

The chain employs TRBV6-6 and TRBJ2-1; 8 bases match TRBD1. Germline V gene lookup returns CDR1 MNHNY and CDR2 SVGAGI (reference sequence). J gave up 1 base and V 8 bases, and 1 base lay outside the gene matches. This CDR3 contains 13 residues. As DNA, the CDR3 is TGTGCCAGCGACAGGGGTTCCTACAATGAGCAGTTCTTC. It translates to CASDRGSYNEQFF.

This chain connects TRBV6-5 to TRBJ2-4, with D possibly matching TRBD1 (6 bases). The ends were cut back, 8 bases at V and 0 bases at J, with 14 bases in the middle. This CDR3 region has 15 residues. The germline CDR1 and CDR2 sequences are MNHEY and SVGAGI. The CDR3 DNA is TGTGCCAGCTACGGACAGAATCTAGCCAAAAACATTCAGTACTTC. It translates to CASYGQNLAKNIQYF.

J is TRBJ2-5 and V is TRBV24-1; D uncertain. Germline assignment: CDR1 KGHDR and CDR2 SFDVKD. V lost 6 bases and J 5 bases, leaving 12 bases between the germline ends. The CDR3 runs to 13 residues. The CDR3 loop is CATSLAALETQYF. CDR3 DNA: TGTGCCACCAGTCTGGCGGCCTTGGAGACCCAGTACTTC.

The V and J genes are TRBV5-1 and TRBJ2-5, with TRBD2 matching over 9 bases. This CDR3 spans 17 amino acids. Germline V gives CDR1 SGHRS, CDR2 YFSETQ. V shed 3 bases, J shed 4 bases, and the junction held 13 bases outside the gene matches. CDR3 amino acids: CASSSPSSGVGGETQYF. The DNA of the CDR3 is TGCGCCAGCAGCTCGCCCTCTAGCGGGGTGGGGGGAGAGACCCAGTACTTC.

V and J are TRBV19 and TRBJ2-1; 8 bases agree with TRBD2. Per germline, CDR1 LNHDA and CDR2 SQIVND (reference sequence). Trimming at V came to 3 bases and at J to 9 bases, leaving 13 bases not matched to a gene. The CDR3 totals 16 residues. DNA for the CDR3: TGTGCCAGTAGTATCACCGGGACTAGACTGTACGGTGAGCAGTTCTTC. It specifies CASSITGTRLYGEQFF.

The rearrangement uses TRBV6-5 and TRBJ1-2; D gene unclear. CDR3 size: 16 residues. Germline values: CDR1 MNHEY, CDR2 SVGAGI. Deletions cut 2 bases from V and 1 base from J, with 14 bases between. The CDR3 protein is CASSYDPVGSNYGYTF. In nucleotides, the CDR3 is TGTGCCAGCAGTTACGATCCGGTAGGGAGTAACTATGGCTACACCTTC.

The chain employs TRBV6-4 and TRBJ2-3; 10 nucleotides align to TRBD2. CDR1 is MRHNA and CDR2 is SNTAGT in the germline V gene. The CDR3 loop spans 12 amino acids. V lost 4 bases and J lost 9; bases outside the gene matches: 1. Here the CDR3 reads CASSGSGGTQYF. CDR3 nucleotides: TGTGCCAGCAGTGGTAGCGGGGGGACGCAGTATTTT.

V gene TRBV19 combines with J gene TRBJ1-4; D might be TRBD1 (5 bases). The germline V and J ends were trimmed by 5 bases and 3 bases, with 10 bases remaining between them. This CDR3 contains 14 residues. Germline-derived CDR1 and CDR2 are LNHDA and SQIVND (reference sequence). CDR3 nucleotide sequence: TGTGCCAGTAGTTTCTTAGGGGCTAATGAAAAACTGTTTTTT. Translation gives CASSFLGANEKLFF.

The CDR3 sequence: CATRTGDYGYTF. Here the CDR3 DNA reads TGTGCCACCCGGACAGGGGACTATGGCTACACCTTC. V is TRBV10-3 and J is TRBJ1-2, with 9 bases lining up with TRBD1. This CDR3 comprises 12 residues. In germline, CDR1 is ENHRY, CDR2 SYGVKD. V lost 10 bases, J lost 3 bases, and 3 bases stayed unmatched.

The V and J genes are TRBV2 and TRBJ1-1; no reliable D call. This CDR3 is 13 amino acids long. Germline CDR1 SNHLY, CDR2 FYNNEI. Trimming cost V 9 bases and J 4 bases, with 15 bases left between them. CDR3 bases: TGTGCCAGGTTCGGAGGAGGTAGCACTGAAGCTTTCTTT. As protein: CARFGGGSTEAFF.

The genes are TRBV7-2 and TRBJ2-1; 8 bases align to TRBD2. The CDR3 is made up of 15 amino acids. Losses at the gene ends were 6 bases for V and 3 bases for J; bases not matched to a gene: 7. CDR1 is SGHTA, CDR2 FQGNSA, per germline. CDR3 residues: CASRKVSGDYNEQFF. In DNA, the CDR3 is TGTGCCAGCAGAAAGGTTAGCGGGGACTACAATGAGCAGTTCTTC.